Each of the 30 T cell receptor beta chains below was sequenced from the same sample in a study of blood T cell repertoires in COVID-19. TCRdb's table, derived via immunoSEQ multiplex PCR, lists solely in-frame clones and lacks some. The table includes 120,000 to 150,000 clones, approximately 80% detected once. Material for sequencing was PBMCs or T cells enriched from blood (not recorded which). These receptors were collected from a man aged 45-65 years in a cohort exposed to, infected with or recovered from COVID-19 (not recorded which).

CDR3 nucleotide sequence: TGTGCCAGCAGCTTGACAGGGTGGAATTCACCCCTCCACTTT. It encodes CASSLTGWNSPLHF. The chain is built from TRBV6-2 or TRBV6-3 and TRBJ1-6, with 7 nucleotides matching TRBD1. The CDR3 is 14 amino acids. V lost 6 bases to trimming and J lost 7 bases; unmatched junction nucleotides: 6. CDR1 MNHEY and CDR2 SVGEGT come from the germline V gene.

The chain combines TRBV3-1 (or the pseudogene TRBV3-2) with TRBJ1-1, with TRBD1 matching over 7 bases. Per the germline V gene, CDR1 is LGHDT and CDR2 is YNNKEL (reference sequence). With 3 bases clipped from V and 0 bases from J, the junction kept 4 bases outside the gene matches. The CDR3 totals 15 residues. Here the CDR3 DNA reads TGTGCCAGCAGCCACTTCGGACAGGTGAACACTGAAGCTTTCTTT. Amino acid sequence: CASSHFGQVNTEAFF.

This clone was observed a handful of times. V and J are TRBV19 and TRBJ1-3, with a possible D match to TRBD1 (5 bases). V gave up 0 bases and J gave up 2 bases, with 14 bases separating them. Germline V gene sequence: CDR1 LNHDA, CDR2 SQIVND (reference sequence). The CDR3 totals 17 residues. CDR3 sequence: CASSIEGGGVAGNTIYF. The CDR3 nucleotides read TGTGCCAGTAGTATAGAGGGTGGGGGGGTAGCTGGAAACACCATATATTTT.

This clone has a single count. At the DNA level, this CDR3 is encoded by other sequences in the same sample as well. The rearrangement links TRBV5-1 to TRBJ1-2; 9 bases are a match to TRBD1. V lost 4 bases to trimming and J lost 3 bases; unmatched junction nucleotides: 4. From germline, CDR1 is SGHRS and CDR2 YFSETQ. The CDR3 covers 14 residues. CDR3 amino acids: CASSLGDRDYGYTF. Written as DNA, the CDR3 is TGCGCCAGCAGCCTAGGGGACAGGGACTATGGCTACACCTTC.

This clone has a handful of counts. This chain uses TRBV3-1 (or the pseudogene TRBV3-2) with TRBJ1-1, with 10 bases matching TRBD1. J lost 5 bases, V lost 3 bases, and 3 bases had no gene match. The CDR3 has 14 amino acids. Germline V gives CDR1 LGHDT, CDR2 YNNKEL (reference sequence). CDR3 bases: TGTGCCAGCAGCCATGGGACAGGGGAAACTGAAGCTTTCTTT. This gives the protein CASSHGTGETEAFF.

The V call is TRBV11-2, the J call TRBJ1-1; 9 bases fit TRBD1. The trim removed 4 bases at V and 4 bases at J, leaving 4 bases unmatched. CDR3 size: 14 residues. Germline-derived CDR1 and CDR2 are SGHAT and FQNNGV. Written as DNA, the CDR3 is TGTGCCAGCAGCTCCCCGACAGGGGGCACTGAAGCTTTCTTT. It encodes CASSSPTGGTEAFF.

The chain employs TRBV7-4 and TRBJ1-5, with D possibly being TRBD1 (6 bases). The germline gives CDR1 SGHVT, CDR2 SQSDAQ. Trimming took off 1 base at V and 10 bases at J, with 17 bases between the two ends. The CDR3 has 15 amino acids. CDR3 loop: CASSLGGPAGEPQHF. The CDR3 DNA reads as TGTGCCAGCAGCTTAGGGGGGCCAGCCGGGGAACCCCAGCATTTT.

The CDR3 reads CASRENFYTDTQYF. In nucleotides, the CDR3 is TGCGCCAGCAGGGAGAACTTTTACACAGATACGCAGTATTTT. This chain joins TRBV10-2 and TRBJ2-3; D not certain. The germline V gene has CDR1 WSHSY and CDR2 SAAADI. CDR3 length equals 14 residues. Trimming removed 6 bases at V and 2 bases at J, with 12 bases between.

The chain joins TRBV7-2 to TRBJ2-1, with 8 bases aligning to TRBD2. The germline gives CDR1 SGHTA, CDR2 FQGNSA. Unmatched junction bases numbered 6, after V lost 4 bases and J lost 4 bases. The CDR3 is 15 amino acids. CDR3 region: CASSSASGSYNEQFF. In nucleotides, the CDR3 is TGTGCCAGCAGCTCGGCCAGCGGGAGTTACAATGAGCAGTTCTTC. Full variable domain (missing parts from reference TRBV7-2 and TRBJ2-1): GAGVSQSPSNKVTEKGKDVELRCDPISGHTALYWYRQSLGQGLEFLIYFQGNSAPDKSGLPSDRFSAERTGGSVSTLTIQRTQQEDSAVYLCASSSASGSYNEQFFGPGTRLTVL.

V and J are TRBV5-1 and TRBJ2-3; the match to TRBD2 covers 8 bases. The CDR3 covers 14 residues. V shed 4 bases, J shed 4 bases, and the junction held 5 bases outside the gene matches. CDR1 is SGHRS, CDR2 YFSETQ, per germline. CDR3: CASSPSGGADTQYF. The CDR3 bases are TGCGCCAGCAGCCCGAGCGGGGGTGCAGATACGCAGTATTTT.

This clone has only a few counts. V usage is TRBV7-9 and J usage is TRBJ2-1, with 10 bases lining up with TRBD2. Germline V gene data show CDR1 as SEHNR and CDR2 as FQNEAQ (reference sequence). The length of the CDR3 is 15 residues. J was trimmed by 7 bases and V by 4 bases; bases with no gene match: 7. CDR3 nucleotide sequence: TGTGCCAGCAGCTCCTCCGGGACTAGCGCAAATGAGCAGTTCTTC. This sequence encodes CASSSSGTSANEQFF. Full variable domain (missing parts from reference TRBV7-9 and TRBJ2-1): DTGVSQNPRHKITKRGQNVTFRCDPISEHNRLYWYRQTLGQGPEFLTYFQNEAQLEKSRLLSDRFSAERPKGSFSTLEIQRTEQGDSAMYLCASSSSGTSANEQFFGPGTRLTVL.

This clone was detected a few times. J is TRBJ2-7 and V is TRBV2, with a weak D call TRBD2 (5 bases). Deletions cut 8 bases from V and 5 bases from J, with 13 bases between. Germline-derived CDR1 and CDR2 are SNHLY and FYNNEI. The CDR3 loop spans 12 amino acids. The CDR3 reads CASCGRRDEQYF. For the CDR3, the DNA is TGTGCCAGCTGTGGTAGGCGGGACGAGCAGTACTTC.

The table lists this clone with a few counts. The CDR3 region is CASSLDRDRYNYGYTF. In nucleotides, the CDR3 is TGTGCCAGCAGCTTAGACAGGGACAGATACAACTATGGCTACACCTTC. The chain uses TRBV7-9 and TRBJ1-2; 7 nucleotides align to TRBD1. Trimming took 1 base from V and 2 from J; bases not matched to a gene: 7. The CDR3 totals 16 residues. From germline, CDR1 is SEHNR and CDR2 FQNEAQ (reference sequence).

The CDR3, as DNA: TGTGCCAGCAGTTTTGCCGGGACAGGGGGAACCCCCCTCACTGAAGCTTTCTTT. Translated, it gives CASSFAGTGGTPLTEAFF. The rearrangement links TRBV7-9 to TRBJ1-1, with 11 bases aligning to TRBD1. CDR3 length equals 18 residues. V trimming: 6 bases; J trimming: 4 bases; junction bases outside the gene matches: 16. CDR1 and CDR2 (germline): SEHNR, FQNEAQ (reference sequence).

The V call is TRBV19, the J call TRBJ2-1; 11 positions match TRBD2. The CDR3 contains 15 residues. J was trimmed by 4 bases and V by 6 bases; bases with no gene match: 5. In germline, CDR1 is LNHDA, CDR2 SQIVND (reference sequence). The CDR3, as DNA: TGTGCCAGTAGCACCGGGACTAGCGGTTACAATGAGCAGTTCTTC. This translates into CASSTGTSGYNEQFF.

V and J are TRBV30 and TRBJ2-5; TRBD2 aligns across 9 bases. V gave up 2 bases and J gave up 5 bases; unmatched junction bases: 9. The germline V gene encodes CDR1 GTSNPN and CDR2 SVGIG (reference sequence). The CDR3 length is 15 residues. DNA of the CDR3: TGTGCCTGGAGTCGCGGGGGGGCCAGGGCGGAGACCCAGTACTTC. Its translation: CAWSRGGARAETQYF.

In DNA, the CDR3 is TGTGCCAGCAGCGTTTTACAGACTACCTACAATGAGCAGTTCTTC. Protein: CASSVLQTTYNEQFF. The rearrangement joins TRBV9 to TRBJ2-1; D possibly corresponds to TRBD2 (5 bases). The V gene's germline CDR1 is SGDLS and CDR2 YYNGEE. This CDR3 has 15 residues. Trimming removed 2 bases from V and 2 bases from J, with 11 bases in between.

The chain employs TRBV27 and TRBJ2-1, with D uncertain. The CDR3 sequence is 11 residues long. Germline loops: CDR1 MNHEY, CDR2 SMNVEV (reference sequence). The germline V and J ends were trimmed by 4 bases and 6 bases, with 4 bases remaining between them. Here the CDR3 reads CASSSTNEQFF. CDR3 bases: TGTGCCAGCAGTTCTACCAATGAGCAGTTCTTC.

This clone was seen just once. The chain is built from TRBV19 and TRBJ1-2, with a tentative D call TRBD1 (5 bases). Germline-derived CDR1 and CDR2 are LNHDA and SQIVND (reference sequence). The CDR3 totals 14 residues. Trimming removed 6 bases at V and 4 bases at J, with 15 bases between. The CDR3 coding sequence is TGTGCCAGTAGCCCCAGGGAGGGGTTCTATGGCTACACCTTC. It codes for CASSPREGFYGYTF.

V and J are TRBV9 and TRBJ2-3; D gene uncertain. The length of the CDR3 is 15 residues. Trimming removed 1 base at V and 1 base at J, with 10 bases between. Germline CDR1 SGDLS, CDR2 YYNGEE. The CDR3 protein is CASSVFRFGTDTQYF. DNA of the CDR3: TGTGCCAGCAGCGTATTTAGATTTGGCACAGATACGCAGTATTTT.

This clone was detected only once. The CDR3 region has the DNA TGTGCCAGCAAATCCGGGACAAGCAATAATTCACCCCTCCACTTT. This translates into CASKSGTSNNSPLHF. The chain couples TRBV27 to TRBJ1-6; D is possibly TRBD1 (6 bases). The V end was cut by 7 bases, the J end by 5 bases, with 15 bases between. The CDR3 contains 15 residues. Germline V gene data show CDR1 as MNHEY and CDR2 as SMNVEV (reference sequence).

This clone was seen more than once but under ten times. The rearrangement joins TRBV5-4 to TRBJ2-2; no clear D. This CDR3 contains 13 residues. Germline CDR1 and CDR2: SGHNT and YYREEE (reference sequence). Trimming took off 4 bases at V and 0 bases at J, with 4 bases between the two ends. The CDR3 DNA sequence: TGTGCCAGCAGCCCCGCGAACACCGGGGAGCTGTTTTTT. Translation gives CASSPANTGELFF.

The chain links TRBV5-1 to TRBJ1-4; 7 bases line up with TRBD1. In germline, CDR1 is SGHRS, CDR2 YFSETQ. The V and J ends lost 2 bases and 5 bases, in that order; junction bases with no gene match: 6. The CDR3 extends over 15 amino acids. CDR3 coding DNA: TGCGCCAGCAGCTTTTACAGGGGCAGCAATGAAAAACTGTTTTTT. It specifies CASSFYRGSNEKLFF. Based on the CDR3 plus reference TRBV5-1 and TRBJ1-4, the full variable domain is KAGVTQTPRYLIKTRGQQVTLSCSPISGHRSVSWYQQTPGQGLQFLFEYFSETQRNKGNFPGRFSGRQFSNSRSEMNVSTLELGDSALYLCASSFYRGSNEKLFFGSGTQLSVL.

As regards this clone: Other DNA sequences in this specimen translate into the identical CDR3. The V gene is TRBV7-9, the J gene TRBJ1-1; maybe TRBD1 (6 bases). Trimming left V 0 bases short and J 8 bases short, with 10 bases between. CDR3 length equals 13 residues. In germline, CDR1 is SEHNR, CDR2 FQNEAQ (reference sequence). CDR3 nucleotides: TGTGCCAGCAGCTTAGCGGGTACAGGGGAAGCTTTCTTT. This sequence encodes CASSLAGTGEAFF.

The CDR3 DNA sequence: TGTGCCATCAATTCGGGATTAGGGGAGACCCAGTACTTC. Its translation: CAINSGLGETQYF. V gene TRBV10-3 combines with J gene TRBJ2-5, with D possibly matching TRBD2 (5 bases). Trimming pared 7 bases from V and 5 bases from J, leaving 14 bases between. Germline loops: CDR1 ENHRY, CDR2 SYGVKD. The CDR3 consists of 13 residues.

The V gene is TRBV27, the J gene TRBJ2-5, with D possibly TRBD2 on 6 matching bases. This CDR3 comprises 13 residues. CDR1 is MNHEY and CDR2 is SMNVEV in the germline V gene (reference sequence). V lost 4 bases and J 5 bases, leaving 11 bases between the germline ends. For the CDR3, the DNA is TGTGCCAGCAGTTGGGGGGTTGGCGAGACCCAGTACTTC. Residues: CASSWGVGETQYF.

This clone showed up just a few times. The rearrangement joins TRBV5-5 to TRBJ1-5; 7 bases are a match to TRBD1. Per germline, CDR1 SGHKS and CDR2 YYEKEE (reference sequence). The CDR3 loop spans 14 amino acids. Trimming took 4 bases from V and 5 from J; bases not matched to a gene: 6. The CDR3 DNA sequence: TGTGCCAGCAGCCGGACAGGTCCTGATCAGCCCCAGCATTTT. It codes for CASSRTGPDQPQHF.

The sample holds one count of this clone. The CDR3 bases are TGCGCCAGCAGCAGGACCGGACAGGGGAATCAGCCCCAGCATTTT. Its translation is CASSRTGQGNQPQHF. V usage is TRBV5-1 and J usage is TRBJ1-5; 9 positions agree with TRBD1. V lost 4 bases to trimming and J lost 4 bases; unmatched junction nucleotides: 6. This CDR3 contains 15 residues. In germline, CDR1 is SGHRS, CDR2 YFSETQ.

V and J are TRBV27 and TRBJ1-1, with unresolved D. Trimming left V 7 bases short and J 3 bases short, with 15 bases between. The germline V gene has CDR1 MNHEY and CDR2 SMNVEV (reference sequence). The CDR3 totals 14 residues. The CDR3 sequence is CASTPRGRDTEAFF. The DNA of the CDR3 is TGTGCCAGCACACCACGGGGAAGGGACACTGAAGCTTTCTTT.

This clone appeared a few times. The CDR3 here is CASSFGQGNTEAFF. CDR3 in DNA: TGTGCCAGCAGCTTTGGACAGGGGAACACTGAAGCTTTCTTT. The chain couples TRBV5-6 to TRBJ1-1, with TRBD1 identical over 8 bases. V lost 2 bases to trimming and J lost 1 base; unmatched junction nucleotides: 1. Per germline, CDR1 SGHDT and CDR2 YYEEEE. CDR3 length: 14 residues. Drawing the rest from reference TRBV5-6 and TRBJ1-1, the complete variable domain is DAGVTQSPTHLIKTRGQQVTLRCSPKSGHDTVSWYQQALGQGPQFIFQYYEEEERQRGNFPDRFSGHQFPNYSSELNVNALLLGDSALYLCASSFGQGNTEAFFGQGTRLTVV.